These 4 T cell receptor beta chains were sequenced from one sample in a study of cytomegalovirus exposure and HLA in healthy donors. Researchers ran the PCR with 60 Vbeta and 13 Jbeta primers. Measured with immunoSEQ multiplex PCR; TCRdb has only the in-frame clones, and not every one. The sample shows under 130,000 clones, more than 65% of them seen only once. The sequenced material came from PBMCs. The receptors were sampled from a man aged 40-49 years in good health and CMV-seropositive.

The chain recombines TRBV27 with TRBJ2-5; perhaps TRBD1 as D (6 bases). CDR1 is MNHEY and CDR2 is SMNVEV in the germline V gene (reference sequence). This CDR3 region has 15 residues. V shed 6 bases and J shed 1 base, with 15 bases lying between them. CDR3 residues: CASSSADRFQETQYF. CDR3 in DNA: TGTGCCAGCAGCTCAGCTGACAGGTTCCAAGAGACCCAGTACTTC.

CDR3 in DNA: TGTGCCAGCAGCTTTGTCCGCGGCTACGAGCAGTACTTC. Its translation is CASSFVRGYEQYF. The rearrangement uses TRBV7-2 and TRBJ2-7; D unclear. Between the trimmed V and J ends, which lost 3 bases and 3 bases, there was a span of 9 bases. The CDR3 has 13 amino acids. The V gene's germline CDR1 is SGHTA and CDR2 FQGNSA.

This clone occurred once. This chain uses TRBV25-1 with TRBJ1-3; the D is unclear. CDR1 MGHDK and CDR2 SYGVNS come from the germline V gene. Trimming shortened V by 3 bases and J by 0 bases, and 9 bases separated the two germline ends. The CDR3 totals 15 residues. This CDR3 is CASSEPGPSGNTIYF. CDR3 DNA: TGTGCCAGCAGTGAGCCAGGCCCCTCTGGAAACACCATATATTTT.

This clone has a single count. The V and J genes are TRBV19 and TRBJ1-5; 7 bases align to TRBD1. The V segment lost 6 bases and the J segment 2 bases; nucleotides outside the gene matches: 10. The germline CDR1 and CDR2 sequences are LNHDA and SQIVND (reference sequence). This CDR3 has 16 amino acids. The CDR3 protein is CASSQEQGKRNQPQHF. The CDR3 DNA is TGTGCCAGTAGCCAGGAACAGGGGAAACGCAATCAGCCCCAGCATTTT.